These 30 T cell receptor beta chains were all obtained from the same sample, sequenced in a study of PD-L1 blockade in urothelial cancer. Sequencing was performed with immunoSEQ multiplex PCR; in TCRdb, only in-frame clones are kept and a portion is missing. This sample has 33,000 or so clones, with over 70% found just once. The source was PBMCs, collected around atezolizumab (anti-PD-L1) treatment. These receptors were taken from a man aged 70-80 years with urothelial cancer.

In this sample, this clone turned up a few times. The rearrangement joins TRBV7-9 to TRBJ1-5; D may be TRBD1 (5 bases). The V gene lost 6 bases and the J gene lost 7 bases, with 16 bases spanning the gap. The length of the CDR3 is 14 residues. The germline CDR1 and CDR2 sequences are SEHNR and FQNEAQ (reference sequence). The CDR3 DNA follows: TGTGCCAGCAGTAACGACGGGGGGGTCCAGCCCCAGCATTTT. It is translated as CASSNDGGVQPQHF.

The V and J genes are TRBV6-1 and TRBJ1-1; a weak D match, TRBD1 (5 bases). The CDR3 has 17 residues. Germline CDR1 reads MNHNS; CDR2 reads SASEGT. V was trimmed by 3 bases and J by 0 bases, leaving 17 bases between them. DNA for the CDR3: TGTGCCAGCAGTGACTTATCCGCGGGACCGTTGAACACTGAAGCTTTCTTT. Its protein is CASSDLSAGPLNTEAFF.

The gene calls are TRBV10-1 and TRBJ2-7, with TRBD2 matching 12 bases. The V and J ends lost 3 bases and 3 bases, in that order; junction bases with no gene match: 12. The CDR3 is 18 amino acids. Germline V lookup: CDR1 WNHNN, CDR2 SYGVQD (reference sequence). CDR3 bases: TGCGCCAGCAGTGACTACCCTCTAGCGGGAGGGCCCTGCTACGAGCAGTACTTC. Amino acid sequence: CASSDYPLAGGPCYEQYF.

This chain uses TRBV4-2 with TRBJ2-4; 9 bases line up with TRBD2. Germline V gives CDR1 LGHNA, CDR2 YNFKEQ. The V segment lost 1 base and the J segment 12 bases; nucleotides outside the gene matches: 7. CDR3 length: 14 residues. CDR3 in DNA: TGTGCCAGCAGCCAAGGGCGAGCGGGGGGCCCTCAGTACTTC. Amino acids: CASSQGRAGGPQYF.

This clone appeared once. The chain is built from TRBV5-4 and TRBJ2-3; D remains unclear. V was trimmed by 4 bases and J by 4 bases, leaving 19 bases between them. This CDR3 spans 16 amino acids. Germline loops: CDR1 SGHNT, CDR2 YYREEE (reference sequence). CDR3: CASSPRQSVSSDTQYF. DNA for the CDR3: TGTGCCAGCAGCCCGCGGCAGTCCGTTTCTTCAGATACGCAGTATTTT. Complete variable domain (other parts from reference TRBV5-4 and TRBJ2-3): ETGVTQSPTHLIKTRGQQVTLRCSSQSGHNTVSWYQQALGQGPQFIFQYYREEENGRGNFPPRFSGLQFPNYSSELNVNALELDDSALYLCASSPRQSVSSDTQYFGPGTRLTVL.

This chain uses TRBV5-1 with TRBJ2-3, with TRBD2 identical over 8 bases. Trimming cost V 0 bases and J 3 bases; bases outside gene matches: 6. Germline CDR1 is SGHRS and CDR2 is YFSETQ. CDR3 size: 16 residues. CDR3 bases: TGCGCCAGCAGCTTGGAAGCGGGAGTCCTGACAGATACGCAGTATTTT. This gives the protein CASSLEAGVLTDTQYF. The full variable domain, with the rest looked up from reference TRBV5-1 and TRBJ2-3, is KAGVTQTPRYLIKTRGQQVTLSCSPISGHRSVSWYQQTPGQGLQFLFEYFSETQRNKGNFPGRFSGRQFSNSRSEMNVSTLELGDSALYLCASSLEAGVLTDTQYFGPGTRLTVL.

The V and J genes are TRBV7-3 and TRBJ2-1; no firm D call. The CDR3 consists of 13 residues. Germline CDR1 reads SGHTA; CDR2 reads FQGTGA. The germline V and J ends were trimmed by 4 bases and 6 bases, with 10 bases remaining between them. The CDR3 is CASSSNYGNEQFF. CDR3 nucleotide sequence: TGTGCCAGCAGCTCAAACTACGGCAATGAGCAGTTCTTC.

The V call is TRBV6-5, the J call TRBJ2-7; no clear D. This CDR3 spans 10 amino acids. Germline CDR1 is MNHEY and CDR2 is SVGAGI. The V and J ends lost 6 bases and 4 bases respectively, with 4 bases between them. The CDR3 protein is CASSQYEQYF. DNA of the CDR3: TGTGCCAGCAGCCAGTACGAGCAGTACTTC.

This chain uses TRBV7-2 with TRBJ2-1, with D perhaps TRBD1 (6 bases). V was cut by 1 base and J by 9 bases, with 10 bases left in between. This CDR3 has 13 residues. Germline assignment: CDR1 SGHTA and CDR2 FQGNSA. CDR3 sequence: CASSLVRGSEQFF. As DNA, the CDR3 is TGTGCCAGCAGCTTAGTTAGGGGGAGTGAGCAGTTCTTC. The variable domain in full, with the rest retrieved from reference TRBV7-2 and TRBJ2-1, is GAGVSQSPSNKVTEKGKDVELRCDPISGHTALYWYRQSLGQGLEFLIYFQGNSAPDKSGLPSDRFSAERTGGSVSTLTIQRTQQEDSAVYLCASSLVRGSEQFFGPGTRLTVL.

This chain joins TRBV6-1 and TRBJ2-7; weak D call: TRBD1 (6 bases). The CDR3 is 13 residues long. Germline-derived CDR1 and CDR2 are MNHNS and SASEGT. Trimming stripped 5 bases from V and 3 bases from J, with 11 bases between. The chain's CDR3 is CASSQDRHYEQYF. CDR3 DNA sequence: TGTGCCAGCAGTCAAGACAGGCACTACGAGCAGTACTTC.

V usage is TRBV21-1 and J usage is TRBJ2-7; the DNA was not compared with TRBD1, the D call given in the table. TRBV21-1 is tagged as a pseudogene. There are 17 residues in the CDR3. CDR3 loop: CASSKPLFQGTSYEQYF. Written as DNA, the CDR3 is TGTGCCAGCAGCAAACCTTTATTCCAGGGGACATCCTACGAGCAGTACTTC.

The gene calls are TRBV28 and TRBJ1-5, with TRBD1 matching 7 bases. The CDR3 is made up of 15 amino acids. Germline CDR1 reads MDHEN; CDR2 reads SYDVKM. J gave up 2 bases and V 6 bases, and 7 bases lay outside the gene matches. The CDR3: CASSDRDGGNQPQHF. In nucleotides, the CDR3 is TGTGCCAGCAGCGACAGGGACGGAGGCAATCAGCCCCAGCATTTT.

This sequence joins TRBV9 and TRBJ2-3, with 8 bases identical to TRBD2. This CDR3 is 13 amino acids long. Losses at the gene ends were 8 bases for V and 0 bases for J; bases not matched to a gene: 2. CDR1 SGDLS and CDR2 YYNGEE come from the germline V gene. In nucleotides, the CDR3 is TGTGCCAGTTCTAGCGGGAGCACAGATACGCAGTATTTT. Translating gives CASSSGSTDTQYF. The full variable domain, in which reference TRBV9 and TRBJ2-3 provide the parts outside the CDR3, is DSGVTQTPKHLITATGQRVTLRCSPRSGDLSVYWYQQSLDQGLQFLIQYYNGEERAKGNILERFSAQQFPDLHSELNLSSLELGDSALYFCASSSGSTDTQYFGPGTRLTVL.

J is TRBJ2-7 and V is TRBV6-1; 7 bases are a match to TRBD1. CDR1 MNHNS and CDR2 SASEGT come from the germline V gene. This CDR3 has 13 amino acids. V was clipped by 10 bases and J by 2 bases; unmatched bases: 8. The CDR3 here is CAISGQRTYEQYF. The CDR3 DNA is TGTGCCATCTCGGGACAGCGAACCTACGAGCAGTACTTC.

The V gene is TRBV7-2, the J gene TRBJ2-6; D gene ambiguous. This CDR3 contains 14 residues. V lost 3 bases and J 3 bases, leaving 6 bases between the germline ends. Germline CDR1 SGHTA, CDR2 FQGNSA. As DNA, the CDR3 is TGTGCCAGCAGCTTTACCGGTGGGGCCAACGTCCTGACTTTC. It codes for CASSFTGGANVLTF.

The J gene is TRBJ2-5, the V gene TRBV7-9; 8 bases agree with TRBD2. V shed 1 base, J shed 6 bases, and the junction held 7 bases outside the gene matches. Germline-derived CDR1 and CDR2 are SEHNR and FQNEAQ (reference sequence). CDR3 length: 15 amino acids. The CDR3 loop is CASSLVVGGAKTQYF. Written as DNA, the CDR3 is TGTGCCAGCAGCTTAGTGGTCGGGGGGGCGAAGACCCAGTACTTC.

The chain joins TRBV11-3 to TRBJ2-1; 8 bases agree with TRBD2. Germline CDR1 and CDR2: SGHNT and YENEEA. Trimming at V came to 5 bases and at J to 4 bases, leaving 7 bases not matched to a gene. The CDR3 totals 15 residues. The CDR3 loop is CASSRSGGPYNEQFF. The DNA of the CDR3 is TGTGCCAGCAGCCGAAGCGGGGGCCCTTACAATGAGCAGTTCTTC.

In DNA, the CDR3 is TGCAGCGTTGACCAGGCCCGGTCAGGCTACACCTTC. Translated, it gives CSVDQARSGYTF. The chain employs TRBV29-1 and TRBJ1-2; unclear D gene. Trimming cost V 3 bases and J 8 bases, with 13 bases left between them. This CDR3 is built from 12 residues. Germline V lookup: CDR1 SQVTM, CDR2 ANQGSEA.

The chain has TRBV9 and TRBJ2-6, with D possibly being TRBD1 (6 bases). Germline CDR1 SGDLS, CDR2 YYNGEE. Trimming cost V 3 bases and J 2 bases, with 15 bases left between them. The CDR3 totals 17 residues. The CDR3 region is CASSARDTGPGANVLTF. CDR3 nucleotide sequence: TGTGCCAGCAGCGCCCGGGACACAGGTCCTGGGGCCAACGTCCTGACTTTC.

The chain couples TRBV7-2 to TRBJ2-1; possible D gene TRBD2, 5 bases. The germline V gene has CDR1 SGHTA and CDR2 FQGNSA. The CDR3 consists of 15 residues. V lost 5 bases, J lost 13 bases, and 24 bases lay in between. The CDR3 coding sequence is TGTGCCAGCAGCCAACTAGAGACTCCCGCGTTGCCTCAGTTCTTC. This sequence encodes CASSQLETPALPQFF.

This chain uses TRBV7-7 with TRBJ2-7; 10 bases line up with TRBD2. The CDR3 totals 15 residues. V shed 5 bases, J shed 6 bases, and the junction held 10 bases outside the gene matches. Germline CDR1 and CDR2: SSHAT and FNYEAQ (reference sequence). The CDR3 nucleotides read TGTGCCAGCAGCCCACACCTAGCGGGAGCGGGCGAGCAGTACTTC. Amino acid sequence: CASSPHLAGAGEQYF.

The V gene is TRBV9, the J gene TRBJ2-2; possible D gene TRBD2, 6 bases. V gave up 2 bases and J gave up 8 bases, with 22 bases separating them. Germline V gene sequence: CDR1 SGDLS, CDR2 YYNGEE. The CDR3 runs 17 residues. In DNA, the CDR3 is TGTGCCAGCAGCGTTACGACCGGGACTCTTGTCGCTGGGGAGCTGTTTTTT. Its protein is CASSVTTGTLVAGELFF. Combining the CDR3 with reference TRBV9 and TRBJ2-2 gives the whole variable domain DSGVTQTPKHLITATGQRVTLRCSPRSGDLSVYWYQQSLDQGLQFLIQYYNGEERAKGNILERFSAQQFPDLHSELNLSSLELGDSALYFCASSVTTGTLVAGELFFGEGSRLTVL.

The CDR3 loop reads CASSQDRVNQPQHF. The CDR3 DNA reads as TGTGCCAGCAGCCAGGACAGGGTTAATCAGCCCCAGCATTTT. This chain links TRBV5-5 with TRBJ1-5; 8 bases fit TRBD1. The germline V gene encodes CDR1 SGHKS and CDR2 YYEKEE (reference sequence). The V and J ends lost 4 bases and 4 bases, in that order; junction bases with no gene match: 4. CDR3 length equals 14 residues.

The chain employs TRBV11-3 and TRBJ2-3; weak D call: TRBD1 (5 bases). This CDR3 has 16 amino acids. Trimming stripped 5 bases from V and 3 bases from J, with 18 bases between. Germline V lookup: CDR1 SGHNT, CDR2 YENEEA. The CDR3 loop reads CASSPGGMGRTDTQYF. CDR3 in DNA: TGTGCCAGCAGCCCAGGCGGCATGGGGCGAACAGATACGCAGTATTTT.

This chain connects TRBV6-6 to TRBJ2-3, with D possibly being TRBD2 (5 bases). V gave up 2 bases and J gave up 2 bases, with 11 bases separating them. The CDR3 loop spans 15 amino acids. In germline, CDR1 is MNHNY, CDR2 SVGAGI (reference sequence). CDR3 sequence reads: CASSYPGSPTDTQYF. CDR3 sequence (DNA): TGTGCCAGCAGTTACCCGGGATCCCCCACAGATACGCAGTATTTT.

V is TRBV13 and J is TRBJ2-1, with a tentative D call TRBD2 (5 bases). V was pared by 5 bases and J by 6 bases, with 14 bases between. The CDR3 extends over 14 amino acids. Per germline, CDR1 PRHDT and CDR2 FYEKMQ (reference sequence). The CDR3 reads CASSPQSRGNEQFF. The CDR3 DNA is TGTGCCAGCAGCCCACAGAGCCGGGGCAATGAGCAGTTCTTC.

The chain is built from TRBV10-3 and TRBJ1-2; D gene uncertain. Germline V gene lookup returns CDR1 ENHRY and CDR2 SYGVKD. The length of the CDR3 is 11 residues. V was pared by 7 bases and J by 7 bases, with 10 bases between. CDR3 coding DNA: TGTGCCATCAAGAGGGAAATTGGCTACACCTTC. This translates into CAIKREIGYTF.

This chain joins TRBV11-1 and TRBJ2-5; 8 bases are shared with TRBD1. Germline CDR1 is SGHAT and CDR2 is FQDESV (reference sequence). There are 15 residues in the CDR3. Trimming cost V 6 bases and J 5 bases; bases outside gene matches: 11. The CDR3 DNA reads as TGTGCCAGCAGTCCTCGCAGGGGGCATATGGAGACCCAGTACTTC. This encodes CASSPRRGHMETQYF.

This clone appeared a single time. The chain carries TRBV7-8 and TRBJ1-5; D may be TRBD1 (6 bases). V was cut by 5 bases and J by 0 bases, with 14 bases left in between. There are 16 residues in the CDR3. CDR1 and CDR2 (germline): SGHVS, FQNEAQ. The CDR3 DNA is TGTGCCAGCAGCGCGATCCGGACAGATAGCAATCAGCCCCAGCATTTT. Translating gives CASSAIRTDSNQPQHF.

Only a few counts were recorded for this clone. The chain employs TRBV2 and TRBJ1-5, with D perhaps matching TRBD1 (6 bases). The CDR3 consists of 12 residues. V was clipped by 9 bases and J by 6 bases, with 12 bases between them. The V gene's germline CDR1 is SNHLY and CDR2 FYNNEI. CDR3 DNA sequence: TGTGCCAGTGCGGGGGGCTCTCAGCCCCAGCATTTT. Protein sequence: CASAGGSQPQHF.